Following are 10 T cell receptor beta chains from one sample sequenced in a study of shared T cell receptors in the human thymus. Libraries were prepared by immunoSEQ multiplex PCR; TCRdb keeps only in-frame clonotypes and omits some of them. The sample has about 500,000 clones, around 78% seen once. These sequences were also reported in another study, on human thymus T cells.

The sample taken for sequencing was thymocytes. The source of these receptors is a boy in the first two years of life with a congenital heart defect.

The gene calls are TRBV9 and TRBJ1-2; possible D gene TRBD1, 6 bases. V was trimmed by 4 bases and J by 4 bases, leaving 23 bases between them. CDR3 length equals 17 residues. Per germline, CDR1 SGDLS and CDR2 YYNGEE. CDR3 DNA sequence: TGTGCCAGCAGCCCTGGGGGATTGAGGCCACAGGGCTATGGCTACACCTTC. This codes for CASSPGGLRPQGYGYTF.

This clone was seen a handful of times. The rearrangement links TRBV4-1 to TRBJ2-7, with 9 bases fitting TRBD2. The CDR3 extends over 16 amino acids. Germline assignment: CDR1 MGHRA and CDR2 YSYEKL. Trimming removed 0 bases from V and 2 bases from J; junction bases left unmatched: 5. The CDR3 coding sequence is TGCGCCAGCAGCCAAGAGCGGGAGGGCTCCGCCTACGAGCAGTACTTC. This sequence encodes CASSQEREGSAYEQYF.

This chain links TRBV28 with TRBJ1-2, with 12 bases matching TRBD1. Per the germline V gene, CDR1 is MDHEN and CDR2 is SYDVKM. CDR3 size: 16 residues. Germline trimming cut 3 bases from V and 5 bases from J; bases unmatched to any gene: 7. The CDR3 DNA reads as TGTGCCAGCAGTTTTGAGCGGGACAGGGGGCGATATGGCTACACCTTC. Protein product: CASSFERDRGRYGYTF.

This chain uses TRBV19 with TRBJ1-2; D gene unclear. V lost 3 bases to trimming and J lost 0 bases, with 8 bases between them. This CDR3 contains 14 residues. Germline assignment: CDR1 LNHDA and CDR2 SQIVND (reference sequence). The CDR3: CASSILGANYGYTF. CDR3 bases: TGTGCCAGTAGTATCCTCGGAGCTAACTATGGCTACACCTTC. The full variable domain, in which reference TRBV19 and TRBJ1-2 provide the parts outside the CDR3, is DGGITQSPKYLFRKEGQNVTLSCEQNLNHDAMYWYRQDPGQGLRLIYYSQIVNDFQKGDIAEGYSVSREKKESFPLTVTSAQKNPTAFYLCASSILGANYGYTFGSGTRLTVV.

DNA for the CDR3: TGCGCCAGCAGCCATAGCAATGCGACTAGCGGGAGGGCGAGCTCCTACAATGAGCAGTTCTTC. Its protein product is CASSHSNATSGRASSYNEQFF. V is TRBV4-1 and J is TRBJ2-1, with 14 nucleotides matching TRBD2. The CDR3 covers 21 residues. CDR1 and CDR2 from the germline V gene are MGHRA and YSYEKL. V shed 3 bases, J shed 0 bases, and the junction held 13 bases outside the gene matches.

The V call is TRBV5-1, the J call TRBJ2-3, with 7 bases aligning to TRBD2. Germline assignment: CDR1 SGHRS and CDR2 YFSETQ. After removal of 0 bases from V and 0 bases from J, the junction contained 10 bases not matched to a gene. The CDR3 contains 18 residues. The CDR3 loop reads CASSLGLAESPSTDTQYF. CDR3 coding DNA: TGCGCCAGCAGCTTGGGTCTAGCGGAGTCACCTAGCACAGATACGCAGTATTTT. Full variable domain (missing parts from reference TRBV5-1 and TRBJ2-3): KAGVTQTPRYLIKTRGQQVTLSCSPISGHRSVSWYQQTPGQGLQFLFEYFSETQRNKGNFPGRFSGRQFSNSRSEMNVSTLELGDSALYLCASSLGLAESPSTDTQYFGPGTRLTVL.

The chain carries TRBV27 and TRBJ2-3; tentatively, D is TRBD1 (6 bases). The CDR3 spans 16 residues. Germline V lookup: CDR1 MNHEY, CDR2 SMNVEV (reference sequence). The V gene lost 4 bases and the J gene lost 6 bases, with 20 bases spanning the gap. CDR3 sequence reads: CASSSKTGTRGDTQYF. CDR3 bases: TGTGCCAGCAGTTCGAAAACAGGGACAAGAGGGGATACGCAGTATTTT.

The chain is built from TRBV6-1 and TRBJ2-5, with D hard to call. V was clipped by 3 bases and J by 2 bases, with 19 bases between them. The germline V gene has CDR1 MNHNS and CDR2 SASEGT. The CDR3 runs to 17 residues. The CDR3 spells CASSDRTSPGSQETQYF. CDR3 nucleotides: TGTGCCAGCAGTGACAGAACCAGTCCTGGCTCTCAAGAGACCCAGTACTTC.

As DNA, the CDR3 is TGTGCCAGCAGTTATGGACAGGGATCCACTGAAGCTTTCTTT. This sequence encodes CASSYGQGSTEAFF. The chain combines TRBV27 with TRBJ1-1, with TRBD1 matching over 8 bases. Germline CDR1 MNHEY, CDR2 SMNVEV (reference sequence). The trim removed 4 bases at V and 4 bases at J, leaving 5 bases unmatched. This CDR3 is 14 amino acids long.

This chain connects TRBV29-1 to TRBJ2-4; a possible D gene is TRBD2 (6 bases). CDR1 is SQVTM and CDR2 is ANQGSEA in the germline V gene. V was pared by 5 bases and J by 3 bases, with 17 bases between. This CDR3 has 15 residues. CDR3 protein: CSVQPVGRRKNIQYF. The CDR3 DNA follows: TGCAGCGTTCAGCCGGTAGGGAGGCGCAAAAACATTCAGTACTTC.